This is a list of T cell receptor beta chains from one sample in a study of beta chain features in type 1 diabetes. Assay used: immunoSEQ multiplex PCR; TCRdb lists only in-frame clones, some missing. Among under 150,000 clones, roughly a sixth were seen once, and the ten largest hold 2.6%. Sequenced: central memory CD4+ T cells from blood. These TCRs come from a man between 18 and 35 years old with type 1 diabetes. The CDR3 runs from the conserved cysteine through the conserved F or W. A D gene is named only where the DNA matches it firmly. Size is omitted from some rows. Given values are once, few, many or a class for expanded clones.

CDR3 protein: CASSLEPRFNSPLHF
CDR3 DNA: TGTGCCAGCAGCTTGGAACCGCGATTTAATTCACCCCTCCACTTT
clone size: few
D gene: NA
J gene: TRBJ1-6
V gene: TRBV5-4

CDR3 protein: CAISAGDADTQYF
CDR3 DNA: TGTGCCATCAGTGCAGGGGATGCGGATACGCAGTATTTT
clone size: NA
D gene: NA
J gene: TRBJ2-3
V gene: TRBV10-3

CDR3 protein: CASSLGTGSDTQYF
CDR3 DNA: TGTGCCAGCAGCTTAGGTACAGGCTCAGATACGCAGTATTTT
clone size: NA
D gene: NA
J gene: TRBJ2-3
V gene: TRBV13

CDR3 protein: CSGRDSGANVLTF
CDR3 DNA: TGCAGCGGCCGGGACTCTGGGGCCAACGTCCTGACTTTC
clone size: NA
D gene: NA
J gene: TRBJ2-6
V gene: TRBV29-1

CDR3 protein: CASSLGQGEDTQYF
CDR3 DNA: TGTGCCAGCAGTTTGGGACAGGGTGAAGATACGCAGTATTTT
clone size: few
D gene: TRBD1
J gene: TRBJ2-3
V gene: TRBV7-2

CDR3 protein: CASSLATATDTQYF
CDR3 DNA: TGCGCCAGCAGCTTGGCTACGGCCACAGATACGCAGTATTTT
clone size: NA
D gene: NA
J gene: TRBJ2-3
V gene: TRBV5-1

CDR3 protein: CAWKGGNTIYF
CDR3 DNA: TGTGCCTGGAAAGGAGGAAACACCATATATTTT
clone size: few
D gene: NA
J gene: TRBJ1-3
V gene: TRBV30

CDR3 protein: CASSLGHADSAKNIQYF
CDR3 DNA: TGTGCCAGCAGTTTAGGTCATGCCGATAGCGCCAAAAACATTCAGTACTTC
clone size: few
D gene: NA
J gene: TRBJ2-4
V gene: TRBV27

CDR3 protein: CSVGRGLAAYEQYF
CDR3 DNA: TGCAGCGTGGGAAGGGGGCTAGCGGCTTACGAGCAGTACTTC
clone size: NA
D gene: NA
J gene: TRBJ2-7
V gene: TRBV29-1

CDR3 protein: CASSGNPGQGDQETQYF
CDR3 DNA: TGTGCCAGCAGCGGTAATCCGGGACAGGGGGATCAAGAGACCCAGTACTTC
clone size: medium-sized
D gene: TRBD1
J gene: TRBJ2-5
V gene: TRBV28

CDR3 protein: CASSYSGDVSNEQFF
CDR3 DNA: TGTGCCAGCAGTTATAGCGGGGATGTTAGCAATGAGCAGTTCTTC
clone size: NA
D gene: TRBD2
J gene: TRBJ2-1
V gene: TRBV27

CDR3 protein: CASSSAGGYEQYF
CDR3 DNA: TGTGCCAGCAGCTCCGCAGGGGGCTACGAGCAGTACTTC
clone size: NA
D gene: TRBD1
J gene: TRBJ2-7
V gene: TRBV11-3

CDR3 protein: CASSIQGQTDTQYF
CDR3 DNA: TGTGCCAGCAGTATACAGGGGCAGACAGATACGCAGTATTTT
clone size: few
D gene: TRBD1
J gene: TRBJ2-3
V gene: TRBV2

CDR3 protein: CASSPRPAQETQYF
CDR3 DNA: TGTGCCAGCTCACCACGCCCAGCTCAAGAGACCCAGTACTTC
clone size: NA
D gene: NA
J gene: TRBJ2-5
V gene: TRBV18

CDR3 protein: CASSPRRAQETQYF
CDR3 DNA: TGTGCCAGCAGCCCTCGGCGTGCCCAAGAGACCCAGTACTTC
clone size: many
D gene: NA
J gene: TRBJ2-5
V gene: TRBV7-2

CDR3 protein: CSVLGFRNTEAFF
CDR3 DNA: TGCAGCGTACTAGGCTTTCGGAACACTGAAGCTTTCTTT
clone size: few
D gene: NA
J gene: TRBJ1-1
V gene: TRBV29-1

CDR3 protein: CASSQQQGNTGELFF
CDR3 DNA: TGTGCCAGCAGCCAACAACAGGGGAACACCGGGGAGCTGTTTTTT
clone size: few
D gene: NA
J gene: TRBJ2-2
V gene: TRBV28

CDR3 protein: CASSPRRYNNEQFF
CDR3 DNA: TGTGCCAGCAGCCCCCGACGCTACAACAATGAGCAGTTCTTC
clone size: NA
D gene: NA
J gene: TRBJ2-1
V gene: TRBV7-2

CDR3 protein: CASSSGQPGTDTQYF
CDR3 DNA: TGTGCCAGCAGTTCGGGACAGCCTGGGACAGATACGCAGTATTTT
clone size: NA
D gene: TRBD1
J gene: TRBJ2-3
V gene: TRBV27

CDR3 protein: CASSPSTVYNEQFF
CDR3 DNA: TGTGCCAGCAGCCCATCGACAGTGTACAATGAGCAGTTCTTC
clone size: NA
D gene: NA
J gene: TRBJ2-1
V gene: TRBV7-9

CDR3 protein: CASRRSGHSTDTQYF
CDR3 DNA: TGTGCCAGCAGGAGGTCCGGGCACAGCACAGATACGCAGTATTTT
clone size: few
D gene: NA
J gene: TRBJ2-3
V gene: TRBV7-2

CDR3 protein: CASSTLMGGNTEAFF
CDR3 DNA: TGTGCCAGCAGTACTTTAATGGGGGGCAACACTGAAGCTTTCTTT
clone size: NA
D gene: NA
J gene: TRBJ1-1
V gene: TRBV28

CDR3 protein: CAFRQGGTDTQYF
CDR3 DNA: TGTGCCTTCCGACAGGGGGGCACAGATACGCAGTATTTT
clone size: few
D gene: TRBD1
J gene: TRBJ2-3
V gene: TRBV30

CDR3 protein: CASSFPTSGSDTQYF
CDR3 DNA: TGTGCCAGCAGCTTTCCGACTAGCGGCTCAGATACGCAGTATTTT
clone size: NA
D gene: TRBD2
J gene: TRBJ2-3
V gene: TRBV7-2

CDR3 protein: CACHIGPYGYTF
CDR3 DNA: TGTGCCTGTCACATAGGACCCTATGGCTACACCTTC
clone size: many
D gene: NA
J gene: TRBJ1-2
V gene: TRBV30

CDR3 protein: CASSPAARGSYNEQFF
CDR3 DNA: TGTGCCAGCTCACCAGCGGCCAGGGGCTCCTACAATGAGCAGTTCTTC
clone size: few
D gene: NA
J gene: TRBJ2-1
V gene: TRBV18

CDR3 protein: CASSFPAGTYEQYF
CDR3 DNA: TGTGCCAGCAGCTTCCCCGCAGGTACCTACGAGCAGTACTTC
clone size: few
D gene: NA
J gene: TRBJ2-7
V gene: TRBV11-1

CDR3 protein: CASSHISGNTIYF
CDR3 DNA: TGCGCCAGCAGCCATATCTCTGGAAACACCATATATTTT
clone size: few
D gene: NA
J gene: TRBJ1-3
V gene: TRBV4-3

CDR3 protein: CASSPRGTYGYTF
CDR3 DNA: TGTGCCAGCAGTCCCAGGGGCACCTATGGCTACACCTTC
clone size: few
D gene: NA
J gene: TRBJ1-2
V gene: TRBV4-2

CDR3 protein: CASRGTGVGYTF
CDR3 DNA: TGTGCCAGCAGAGGGACAGGGGTTGGCTACACCTTC
clone size: few
D gene: TRBD1
J gene: TRBJ1-2
V gene: TRBV27

CDR3 protein: CAWSARSNQPQHF
CDR3 DNA: TGTGCCTGGAGCGCCCGTAGCAATCAGCCCCAGCATTTT
clone size: NA
D gene: NA
J gene: TRBJ1-5
V gene: TRBV30

CDR3 protein: CACGRSAEAFF
CDR3 DNA: TGTGCCTGCGGACGGAGCGCTGAAGCTTTCTTT
clone size: NA
D gene: NA
J gene: TRBJ1-1
V gene: TRBV30

CDR3 protein: CASSQVNSGGAGETQYF
CDR3 DNA: TGTGCCAGCAGCCAAGTGAATAGCGGGGGGGCTGGAGAGACCCAGTACTTC
clone size: few
D gene: TRBD2
J gene: TRBJ2-5
V gene: TRBV4-2